What follows describes a single T cell receptor (beta chain). Each sample used at least 6.5 million PBMCs. The sample belongs to a study of blood T cells in healthy people across ages. Trimming cost V 1 base and J 2 bases; bases outside gene matches: 25. This CDR3 contains 22 residues. Germline V gene data show CDR1 as DFQATT and CDR2 as SNEGSKA (reference sequence). For the second PCR, which ran for about 7 to 11 cycles, a sample-barcoded 5' primer and a J-beta primer mix were used. TCRdb analysed the 5' RACE reads with MiXCR anew, one entry per CDR3 protein. The table lists almost 1 million distinct CDR3 sequences, just over 50% of them singletons, with about 22% in the top ten.

The chain combines TRBV20-1 with TRBJ2-7; 11 bases fit TRBD2. Sequencing was carried out using blood. The receptor was derived from an older woman in good health. CDR3 sequence: CSARGQLRTGTSGLKSAYEQYF. CDR3 nucleotide sequence: TGCAGTGCTAGAGGCCAACTCCGCACCGGGACTAGCGGCCTAAAAAGTGCCTACGAGCAGTACTTC.